Below are 9 T cell receptor beta chains sequenced from a single sample in a study of cytomegalovirus exposure and HLA in healthy donors (dated by TCRdb to about 2017). Library generation was performed with the immunoSEQ multiplex PCR assay. The immuneACCESS repertoire file appears here via TCRdb, limited to in-frame rearrangements. These files lack a portion of the clones; in checked studies, under half of the deficit traces to unresolved V genes, and the cause of the others is not known. This sample has approximately 170,000 clones in its table, and roughly 84% of those were observed once. Of the sample, 10% is held by the ten largest clones. The sample comprised PBMCs. The receptors derive from a man younger than 45 in good health and CMV-seropositive.

The chain links TRBV29-1 to TRBJ1-5, with TRBD1 identical over 7 bases. J was trimmed by 6 bases and V by 4 bases; bases with no gene match: 9. Germline CDR1 is SQVTM and CDR2 is ANQGSEA. The CDR3 consists of 14 residues. CDR3 nucleotides: TGCAGCGTTGCCGAGCAGGGGGTGTTTCAGCCCCAGCATTTT. Encoded protein: CSVAEQGVFQPQHF.

The gene calls are TRBV19 and TRBJ2-1, with 7 bases matching TRBD1. CDR3 size: 15 residues. V lost 5 bases and J lost 0; bases outside the gene matches: 4. Germline assignment: CDR1 LNHDA and CDR2 SQIVND (reference sequence). DNA for the CDR3: TGTGCCAGTAGTTACGGGGACAGCTCCTACAATGAGCAGTTCTTC. This sequence encodes CASSYGDSSYNEQFF.

V is TRBV19 and J is TRBJ2-7; D ambiguous. The CDR3 contains 13 residues. CDR1 and CDR2 (germline): LNHDA, SQIVND (reference sequence). V shed 4 bases and J shed 4 bases, with 11 bases lying between them. CDR3 sequence (DNA): TGTGCCAGTAGTACCGGTTTGGTGTACGAGCAGTACTTC. Its translation: CASSTGLVYEQYF.

The chain uses TRBV2 and TRBJ1-1; tentatively, D is TRBD1 (5 bases). The germline CDR1 and CDR2 sequences are SNHLY and FYNNEI. The CDR3 runs 15 residues. V lost 2 bases and J 0 bases, leaving 10 bases between the germline ends. The DNA for the CDR3 is TGTGCCAGCAGTGAACCGGGGGAGGTGAACACTGAAGCTTTCTTT. It codes for CASSEPGEVNTEAFF.

The chain couples TRBV2 to TRBJ2-5; weak D call: TRBD1 (5 bases). The CDR3 loop spans 13 amino acids. Trimming shortened V by 8 bases and J by 5 bases, and 15 bases separated the two germline ends. The germline V gene encodes CDR1 SNHLY and CDR2 FYNNEI. CDR3 nucleotides: TGTGCCAGCGAACATAATACAGGCGAGACCCAGTACTTC. This gives the protein CASEHNTGETQYF. The full variable domain, its missing parts supplied by reference TRBV2 and TRBJ2-5, is EPEVTQTPSHQVTQMGQEVILRCVPISNHLYFYWYRQILGQKVEFLVSFYNNEISEKSEIFDDQFSVERPDGSNFTLKIRSTKLEDSAMYFCASEHNTGETQYFGPGTRLLVL.

The chain uses TRBV5-5 and TRBJ1-3; 7 nucleotides line up with TRBD1. From germline, CDR1 is SGHKS and CDR2 YYEKEE (reference sequence). The CDR3 is made up of 15 amino acids. J lost 4 bases, V lost 0 bases, and 4 bases had no gene match. CDR3 protein: CASSLVDRAGNTIYF. DNA of the CDR3: TGTGCCAGCAGCTTGGTCGACAGGGCCGGAAACACCATATATTTT.

This clone was seen once. This chain links TRBV5-6 with TRBJ2-2; 10 bases agree with TRBD1. V lost 4 bases, J lost 5 bases, and 5 bases stayed unmatched. The CDR3 totals 15 residues. Looked up from germline, CDR1 is SGHDT and CDR2 is YYEEEE. CDR3 sequence reads: CASSGGQGRTGELFF. The CDR3 DNA is TGTGCCAGCAGCGGGGGACAGGGGCGAACCGGGGAGCTGTTTTTT.

The chain has TRBV5-1 and TRBJ2-5, with 7 bases identical to TRBD1. V gave up 3 bases and J gave up 0 bases; unmatched junction bases: 8. This CDR3 region has 16 residues. From germline, CDR1 is SGHRS and CDR2 YFSETQ. The chain's CDR3 is CASSSSTGPYQETQYF. CDR3 bases: TGCGCCAGCAGCTCCTCGACAGGGCCCTACCAAGAGACCCAGTACTTC.

The chain links TRBV5-1 to TRBJ2-7; tentative D call: TRBD2 (5 bases). Germline loops: CDR1 SGHRS, CDR2 YFSETQ. The CDR3 is made up of 15 amino acids. The V gene lost 0 bases and the J gene lost 3 bases, with 13 bases spanning the gap. The DNA for the CDR3 is TGCGCCAGCAGCTTGGGGGCGGGCAATGACTACGAGCAGTACTTC. It codes for CASSLGAGNDYEQYF.